This is a list of T cell receptor beta chains from one sample in a study of CD8+CD57+ T cells in acquired aplastic anemia. In TCRdb, the reads were re-called with MiXCR into one record per CDR3 protein. This repertoire shows approximately 180,000 distinct CDR3 sequences, roughly three fifths found once; its top ten account for under 45%. The sequenced material came from sorted CD4+, CD8+, or CD8+CD57+ T cells (not recorded which) from PBMCs. The receptors were sampled from a human donor with aplastic anemia. Both conserved end residues are part of each CDR3. D genes are given only for firm matches. A clone size is listed for some rows: how often the clone was seen (once, few, many), or a class if it is expanded.

abundance | j_gene | v_gene | d_gene | CDR3aa | CDR3nt
- | TRBJ2-5 | TRBV7-9 | - | CASSSRYQETQYF | TGTGCCAGCAGCTCTAGGTACCAAGAGACCCAGTACTTC
- | TRBJ2-7 | TRBV7-9 | - | CASTLGEGRGEQYF | TGTGCCAGCACCCTCGGTGAGGGAAGGGGAGAGCAGTACTTC
- | TRBJ1-6 | TRBV19 | - | CASSNTGTSSVPLHF | TGTGCCAGTAGTAATACCGGGACTTCATCGGTACCCCTCCACTTT
- | TRBJ2-7 | TRBV29-1 | - | CSVAGVDREQYF | TGCAGCGTTGCCGGGGTCGACCGGGAGCAGTACTTC
- | TRBJ2-1 | TRBV20-1 | TRBD2 | CSARDIRGGANEQFF | TGCAGTGCTAGAGACATTCGCGGGGGGGCCAATGAGCAGTTCTTC
- | TRBJ1-6 | TRBV9 | - | CASSVGTLNSPLHF | TGTGCCAGCAGCGTAGGGACATTGAATTCACCCCTCCACTTT
few | TRBJ2-7 | TRBV2 | TRBD1 | CASSLGGTGGEQYF | TGTGCCAGCAGTTTAGGGGGGACAGGCGGCGAGCAGTACTTC
- | TRBJ2-1 | TRBV29-1 | - | CSEQTGGREQFF | TGCAGCGAACAGACAGGTGGGAGGGAGCAGTTCTTC
- | TRBJ2-1 | TRBV15 | - | CATSSRRGSEQFF | TGTGCCACCAGCTCGCGCAGGGGTAGTGAGCAGTTCTTC
- | TRBJ2-1 | TRBV20-1 | - | CSAQIQGLYNEQFF | TGCAGTGCACAGATTCAGGGATTGTACAATGAGCAGTTCTTC
- | TRBJ2-1 | TRBV19 | TRBD1 | CASSSRMGQYNEQFF | TGTGCCAGTAGCTCTCGGATGGGACAGTACAATGAGCAGTTCTTC
many | TRBJ1-5 | TRBV11-2 | - | CASSLADSNQPQHF | TGTGCCAGCAGCTTAGCGGATAGCAATCAGCCCCAGCATTTT
few | TRBJ2-6 | TRBV19 | - | CASTGAAGANVLTF | TGTGCCAGTACAGGGGCGGCTGGGGCCAACGTCCTGACTTTC
- | TRBJ2-1 | TRBV19 | - | CAWSESPGTYNEQFF | TGTGCCTGGAGTGAGAGCCCGGGGACCTACAATGAGCAGTTCTTC
- | TRBJ1-1 | TRBV7-8 | - | CASSLAVRNTEAFF | TGTGCCAGCAGCTTAGCGGTCAGAAACACTGAAGCTTTCTTT
- | TRBJ1-1 | TRBV5-1 | - | CASSLGLHRLNTEAFF | TGCGCCAGCAGCTTGGGTCTACATCGCCTGAACACTGAAGCTTTCTTT
- | TRBJ2-7 | TRBV10-3 | - | CAISEQGSYEQYF | TGTGCCATCAGTGAACAGGGAAGCTACGAGCAGTACTTC
- | TRBJ1-6 | TRBV7-9 | - | CASSQVSGYNSPLHF | TGTGCCAGCAGCCAGGTCTCTGGGTATAATTCACCCCTCCACTTT
few | TRBJ1-5 | TRBV4-1 | - | CASSRQDPSQPQHF | TGCGCCAGCAGCCGCCAAGACCCCAGTCAGCCCCAGCATTTT
many | TRBJ1-1 | TRBV10-1 | - | CASSDGMNTEAFF | TGCGCCAGCAGTGATGGAATGAACACTGAAGCTTTCTTT
few | TRBJ2-1 | TRBV20-1 | - | CTVPDSRVSEQFF | TGCACCGTTCCCGACAGCCGAGTTAGTGAGCAGTTCTTC
- | TRBJ1-6 | TRBV10-3 | TRBD1 | CAISEGTGSSSYNSPLHF | TGTGCCATCAGCGAAGGGACAGGGTCGTCGTCCTATAATTCACCCCTCCACTTT
- | TRBJ2-5 | TRBV2 | - | CASTISWSQYF | TGTGCCAGCACAATTAGTTGGTCCCAGTACTTC
many | TRBJ1-4 | TRBV10-3 | - | CAISESSDSEKLFF | TGTGCCATCAGTGAGTCGTCAGACAGCGAAAAACTGTTTTTT
many | TRBJ2-7 | TRBV5-1 | - | CASSLRPWYEQYF | TGCGCCAGCAGCCTTCGCCCATGGTACGAGCAGTACTTC
- | TRBJ1-6 | TRBV7-3 | - | CASSLEVGRPPPLHF | TGTGCCAGCAGCTTAGAGGTGGGCAGGCCACCACCCCTCCACTTT
- | TRBJ1-1 | TRBV5-6 | - | CASSFPEDVNTEAFF | TGTGCCAGCAGCTTCCCGGAGGACGTTAACACTGAAGCTTTCTTT
- | TRBJ1-6 | TRBV10-3 | - | CAISEFAGRSPLHF | TGTGCCATCAGTGAGTTCGCCGGACGGTCACCCCTCCACTTT
- | TRBJ2-2 | TRBV15 | TRBD1 | CATRGDRAGVFGELFF | TGTGCCACCAGGGGAGACAGGGCAGGTGTCTTCGGGGAGCTGTTTTTT